The clone carrying this TCR beta chain was picked up a small number of times. Genes and germline are mouse. The DNA ends 3 residues before the CDR3 does, and the rest of the CDR3 is filled in from the germline J gene. cDNA prepared by RNA extraction and subsequent reverse transcription served as the template for sequencing. Only in-frame clones appear in the TCRdb table, and some are missing; sequencing was by immunoSEQ multiplex PCR. The sample presents around 290,000 clones, none singletons. This entry is derived from a study of CD8+ T cells in alopecia areata. Germline assignment: CDR1 NSHNY and CDR2 SYGAGN. The CDR3 is made up of 13 amino acids. Trimming took 2 bases from V and 9 from J, leaving 9 bases between them. A sort of pooled cutaneous lymph node cells used CD4, CD8alpha, NKG2D, NKG2ACE and other stains.

The chain carries TRBV13-1 and TRBJ1-6, with TRBD1 as a possible D gene (5 bases). TRBJ1-6 belongs to the ORF category, with a function that is uncertain. The source is a C3H/HeJ mouse with alopecia areata. These mice share the MHC haplotype H2-k. Sequenced input: CD4+ T cells sorted from a lymph node. CDR3 bases read: TGTGCCAGCAGTGACAGGGAAGTTTCGCCC. It yields the protein CASSDREVSP. The full CDR3 sequence reads CASSDREVSPLYF.